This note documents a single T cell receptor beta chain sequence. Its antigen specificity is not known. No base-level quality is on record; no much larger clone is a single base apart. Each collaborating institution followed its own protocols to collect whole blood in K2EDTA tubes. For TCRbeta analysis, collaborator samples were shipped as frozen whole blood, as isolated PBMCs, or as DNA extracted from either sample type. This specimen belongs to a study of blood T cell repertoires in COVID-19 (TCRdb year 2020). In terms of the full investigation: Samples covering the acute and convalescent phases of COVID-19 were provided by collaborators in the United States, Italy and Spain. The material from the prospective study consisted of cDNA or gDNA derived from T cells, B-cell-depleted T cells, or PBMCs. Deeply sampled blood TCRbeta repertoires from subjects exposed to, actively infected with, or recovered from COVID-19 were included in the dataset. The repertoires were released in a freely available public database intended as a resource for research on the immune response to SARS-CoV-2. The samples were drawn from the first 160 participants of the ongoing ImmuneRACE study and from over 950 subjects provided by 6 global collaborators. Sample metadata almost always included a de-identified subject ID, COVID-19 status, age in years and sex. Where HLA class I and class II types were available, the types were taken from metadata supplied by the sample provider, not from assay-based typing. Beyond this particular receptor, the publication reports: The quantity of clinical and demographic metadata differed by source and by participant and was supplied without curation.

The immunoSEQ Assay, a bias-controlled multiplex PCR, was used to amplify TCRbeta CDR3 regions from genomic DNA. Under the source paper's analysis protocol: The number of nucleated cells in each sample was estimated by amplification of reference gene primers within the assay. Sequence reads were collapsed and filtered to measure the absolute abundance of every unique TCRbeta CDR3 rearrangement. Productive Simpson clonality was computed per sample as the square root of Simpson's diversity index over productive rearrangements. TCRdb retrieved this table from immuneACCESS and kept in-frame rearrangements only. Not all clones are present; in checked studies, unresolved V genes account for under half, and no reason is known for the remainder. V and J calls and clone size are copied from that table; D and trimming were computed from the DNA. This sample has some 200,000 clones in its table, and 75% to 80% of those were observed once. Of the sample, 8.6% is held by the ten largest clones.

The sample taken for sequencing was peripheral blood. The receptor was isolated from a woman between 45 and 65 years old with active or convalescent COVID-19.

The nucleotide sequence is given as TGTGCCAGCAGTCAGAGGGACAGGGACACCGGGGAGCTGTTTTTT. It codes for CASSQRDRDTGELFF. This sequence uses TRBV4-2 and TRBJ2-2, with 9 central nucleotides matching TRBD1. The cysteine opens and the phenylalanine closes a CDR3 of 15 amino acids. Only the CDR3 portion is preserved as DNA: 45 bases, with reading frame beginning at the first base. Trimming accounts for 6 bases at V and 3 bases at J, while the number of junction bases matched to no gene is 5. Sequences LGHNA (CDR1) and YNFKEQ (CDR2) are obtained from the germline V gene.